What follows is one T cell receptor (beta chain) and its context. The sample belongs to a study of technical replicates of blood from a few donors. With 0 bases clipped from V and 4 bases from J, the junction kept 3 bases outside the gene matches. Germline V gene data show CDR1 as LGHNA and CDR2 as YNFKEQ. This CDR3 spans 16 amino acids. Sequencing used immunoSEQ multiplex PCR; TCRdb keeps in-frame clones, though not all of them. The sample has tens of thousands of clones, 80% to 95% seen once. The source is a human donor in good health. Some clones in this sample may be carry-over from other donors' samples. The chain employs TRBV4-2 and TRBJ1-6, with 7 positions matching TRBD1. Specimen: PBMCs. The CDR3 DNA reads as TGTGCCAGCAGCCAAGAGGGGGGACAGTATAATTCACCCCTCCACTTT. It codes for CASSQEGGQYNSPLHF.